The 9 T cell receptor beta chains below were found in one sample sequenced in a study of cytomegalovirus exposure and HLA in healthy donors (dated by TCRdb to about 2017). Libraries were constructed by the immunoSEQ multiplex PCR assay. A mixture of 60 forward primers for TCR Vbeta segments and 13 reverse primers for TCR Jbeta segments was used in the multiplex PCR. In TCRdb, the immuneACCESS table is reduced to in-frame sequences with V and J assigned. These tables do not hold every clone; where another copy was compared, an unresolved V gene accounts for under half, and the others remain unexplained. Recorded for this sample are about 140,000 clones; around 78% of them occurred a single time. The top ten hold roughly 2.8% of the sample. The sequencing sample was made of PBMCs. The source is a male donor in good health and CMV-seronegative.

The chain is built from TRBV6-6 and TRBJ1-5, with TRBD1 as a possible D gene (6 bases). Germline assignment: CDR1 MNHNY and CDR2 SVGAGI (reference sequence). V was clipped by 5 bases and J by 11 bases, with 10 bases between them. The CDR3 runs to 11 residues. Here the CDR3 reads CASSERQAQHF. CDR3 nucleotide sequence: TGTGCCAGCAGTGAACGACAGGCCCAGCATTTT.

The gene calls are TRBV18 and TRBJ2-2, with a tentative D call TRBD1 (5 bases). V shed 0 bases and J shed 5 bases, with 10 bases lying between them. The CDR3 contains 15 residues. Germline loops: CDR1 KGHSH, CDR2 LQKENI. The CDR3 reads CASSPPWQGTGELFF. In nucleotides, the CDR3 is TGTGCCAGCTCACCACCTTGGCAGGGAACCGGGGAGCTGTTTTTT.

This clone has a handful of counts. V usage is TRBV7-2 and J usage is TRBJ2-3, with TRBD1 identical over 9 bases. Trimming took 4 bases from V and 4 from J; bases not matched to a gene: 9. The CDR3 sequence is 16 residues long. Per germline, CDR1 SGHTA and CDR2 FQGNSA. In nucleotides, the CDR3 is TGTGCCAGCAGCTCCGCCGGGACAGGGAGGGCAGATACGCAGTATTTT. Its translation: CASSSAGTGRADTQYF.

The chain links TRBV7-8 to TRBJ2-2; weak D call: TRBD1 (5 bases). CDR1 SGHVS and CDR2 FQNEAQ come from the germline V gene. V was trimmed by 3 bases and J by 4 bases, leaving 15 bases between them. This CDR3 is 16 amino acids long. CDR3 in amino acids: CASSLAFRDSTGELFF. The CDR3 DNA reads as TGTGCCAGCAGCTTGGCGTTCCGTGACAGCACCGGGGAGCTGTTTTTT.

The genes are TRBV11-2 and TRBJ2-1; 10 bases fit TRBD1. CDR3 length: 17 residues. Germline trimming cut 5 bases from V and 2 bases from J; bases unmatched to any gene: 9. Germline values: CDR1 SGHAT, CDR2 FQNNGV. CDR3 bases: TGTGCCAGCAGCCTTAGGGGGGGACAGGGGACCTACAATGAGCAGTTCTTC. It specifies CASSLRGGQGTYNEQFF.

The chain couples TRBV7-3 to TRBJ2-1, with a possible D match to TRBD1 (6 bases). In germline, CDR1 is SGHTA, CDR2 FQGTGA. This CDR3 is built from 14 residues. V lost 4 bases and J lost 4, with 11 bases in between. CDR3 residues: CASSYGGGYNEQFF. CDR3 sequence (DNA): TGTGCCAGCAGCTATGGGGGCGGGTACAATGAGCAGTTCTTC.

The CDR3 loop reads CAWRSGLTNNYGYTF. In nucleotides, the CDR3 is TGTGCCTGGAGATCCGGACTTACAAACAACTATGGCTACACCTTC. The chain links TRBV30 to TRBJ1-2; D remains unclear. The CDR3 length is 15 residues. Germline V gene lookup returns CDR1 GTSNPN and CDR2 SVGIG (reference sequence). V was shortened by 3 bases and J by 2 bases, with 16 bases between the two germline ends.

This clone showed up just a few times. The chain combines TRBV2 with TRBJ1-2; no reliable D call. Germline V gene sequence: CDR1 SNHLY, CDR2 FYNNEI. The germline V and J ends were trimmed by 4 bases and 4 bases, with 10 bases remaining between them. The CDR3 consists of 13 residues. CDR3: CASSADRSYGYTF. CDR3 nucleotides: TGTGCCAGCAGTGCAGACCGGAGCTATGGCTACACCTTC.

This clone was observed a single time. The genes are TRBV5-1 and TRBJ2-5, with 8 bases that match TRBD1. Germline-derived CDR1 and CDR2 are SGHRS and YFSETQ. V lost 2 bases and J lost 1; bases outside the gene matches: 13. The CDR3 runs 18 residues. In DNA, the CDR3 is TGCGCCAGCAGCTTAGATGGACAGGGTACCCGTAGCCAAGAGACCCAGTACTTC. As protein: CASSLDGQGTRSQETQYF.